This TCR beta chain was documented in a study of shared clonotypes between healthy human individuals. V lost 5 bases, J lost 4 bases, and 11 bases lay in between. Germline V gene sequence: CDR1 MNHEY, CDR2 SVGAGI. This CDR3 is 13 amino acids long. Profiled with immunoSEQ multiplex PCR; TCRdb holds only in-frame clones, not every one. The profile shows fewer than 130,000 clones, less than 80% of them singletons. This TCR was sampled from a woman aged 25 to 39 in good health. This chain connects TRBV6-5 to TRBJ1-1; weak D call: TRBD1 (5 bases). The specimen sequenced was memory CD8+ T cells sorted from blood. Sample subset: CD45RO+ cells pooled with CCR7-negative TemRA cells. The CDR3 DNA sequence: TGTGCCAGCAGTCAAGTCCAGGGCACTGAAGCTTTCTTT. This gives the protein CASSQVQGTEAFF.